The entry below describes one TCR beta chain. Its antigen remains unidentified. The data were taken from a study of radiation and T cells in renal cell carcinoma. Regarding the study as a whole: Dominant CDR3 motifs occupied more repertoire in irradiated than control tumors. In nephrectomy-only tumors, top 100 clonotypes averaged around 45%, versus around 54% irradiated.

TCRdb keeps only in-frame clones here, not all; method: immunoSEQ multiplex PCR. The sample consists of approximately 21,000 clones, roughly half of them appearing once. Indicated treatment: treatment-naive control, cytoreductive nephrectomy. Control samples are tumors resected by cytoreductive nephrectomy without prior radiation. This renal cell carcinoma was of the clear cell type. This specimen was tumor tissue, taken from a patient whose treatment was nephrectomy without radiotherapy. This TCR derives from a human donor with renal cell carcinoma.

The CDR3 DNA reads TGCGCCAGCAGCTTGGAAGGTAGCGGGGTGGGAGAGACCCAGTACTTC. Protein sequence: CASSLEGSGVGETQYF. V gene TRBV5-1 combines with J gene TRBJ2-5; 8 positions agree with TRBD2. Per the germline V gene, CDR1 is SGHRS and CDR2 is YFSETQ. This CDR3 is built from 16 residues. With V trimmed by 0 bases and J by 4 bases, 8 bases remained unmatched. Supplemented by reference TRBV5-1 and TRBJ2-5, the full variable domain reads KAGVTQTPRYLIKTRGQQVTLSCSPISGHRSVSWYQQTPGQGLQFLFEYFSETQRNKGNFPGRFSGRQFSNSRSEMNVSTLELGDSALYLCASSLEGSGVGETQYFGPGTRLLVL.